This entry lists 22 T cell receptor beta chains sequenced from one sample in a study of Tregs in tolerant kidney transplant recipients. TCRdb's copy holds only in-frame clones and misses some; the assay was immunoSEQ multiplex PCR. The table gives more than 45,000 clones; the top ten clones make up around 0.8% of it. The sequenced sample was CD4+ T cells from blood, obtained before the transplant. The receptor set was obtained from a human donor who received a combined kidney and bone marrow transplant.

This CDR3 is CASSLIAHGGNEQFF. Partial CDR3 DNA: TGTGCCAGCAGCTTAATAGCCCATGGGGGGAATGAG. The chain is built from TRBV7-2 and TRBJ2-1; TRBD2 might be the D (6 bases). The read stops 3 residues short of the end of the CDR3; the missing end is completed from the germline J gene. The CDR3 runs 15 residues. The germline V gene encodes CDR1 SGHTA and CDR2 FQGNSA. Trimming took 2 bases from V and 7 from J, leaving 15 bases between them. The full variable domain, completed using reference TRBV7-2 and TRBJ2-1, is GAGVSQSPSNKVTEKGKDVELRCDPISGHTALYWYRQSLGQGLEFLIYFQGNSAPDKSGLPSDRFSAERTGGSVSTLTIQRTQQEDSAVYLCASSLIAHGGNEQFFGPGTRLTVL.

In the case of this clone: With the read ending 3 residues before the CDR3 end, the germline J gene is used to fill in that end. This chain connects TRBV7-9 to TRBJ1-1; D is possibly TRBD1 (6 bases). The CDR3 extends over 13 amino acids. The germline V gene has CDR1 SEHNR and CDR2 FQNEAQ (reference sequence). The ends were cut back, 5 bases at V and 6 bases at J, with 13 bases in the middle. The CDR3 reads CASSQLQGPEAFF. CDR3 bases read: TGTGCCAGCAGCCAACTACAGGGTCCTGAA.

Turning to this clone: The read ends 3 residues early relative to the CDR3; the germline J gene fills the gap. J is TRBJ2-7 and V is TRBV5-1; D is possibly TRBD2 (6 bases). Germline assignment: CDR1 SGHRS and CDR2 YFSETQ. V dropped 0 bases and J dropped 1 base, with 8 bases sitting between them. This CDR3 comprises 14 residues. The CDR3 spells CASSLGGESYEQYF. The covered CDR3 bases are TGCGCCAGCAGCTTGGGGGGGGAATCCTACGAG.

Concerning this clone itself: The read gets to within 3 residues of the CDR3 end, and the germline J gene fills in the rest. This sequence joins TRBV5-1 and TRBJ1-2; the match to TRBD1 covers 11 bases. CDR3 length: 15 residues. CDR1 is SGHRS, CDR2 YFSETQ, per germline. Trimming at V came to 2 bases and at J to 4 bases, leaving 4 bases not matched to a gene. CDR3 DNA (partial): TGCGCCAGCAGCTTAACGGGACAGGGGGTCTATGGC. Protein product: CASSLTGQGVYG. The CDR3 in its entirety is CASSLTGQGVYGYTF.

About this clone itself: Sequencing ends 3 residues short of the CDR3 end; the germline J gene provides the rest. This rearrangement joins TRBV19 to TRBJ2-5; 7 positions agree with TRBD1. CDR1 and CDR2 (germline): LNHDA, SQIVND (reference sequence). V lost 8 bases and J lost 1; bases outside the gene matches: 13. The CDR3 is 16 amino acids. CDR3 loop: CASAIAGTVAQETQYF. The DNA read from the CDR3 is TGTGCCAGTGCAATCGCCGGGACAGTCGCCCAAGAGACC.

Concerning this clone itself: The read ends 3 residues before the CDR3 terminus; that terminus is restored from the germline J gene. V usage is TRBV19 and J usage is TRBJ2-2; 9 bases align to TRBD1. The CDR3 extends over 14 amino acids. Per germline, CDR1 LNHDA and CDR2 SQIVND (reference sequence). Trimming took 10 bases from V and 5 from J; bases not matched to a gene: 8. The chain's CDR3 is CATGTGQWTGELFF. CDR3 bases read: TGTGCCACTGGGACAGGGCAATGGACCGGGGAG.

Remarks on this clone: Read coverage stops 3 residues before the CDR3 terminus; the germline J gene supplies the remainder. The chain combines TRBV23-1 with TRBJ2-7, with TRBD1 identical over 7 bases. TRBV23-1 has ORF status, its function being uncertain. Trimming cost V 6 bases and J 2 bases; bases outside gene matches: 7. The CDR3 has 14 amino acids. The covered CDR3 bases are TGCGCCAGCAGACCCGGGACAGAGACCTACGAG. Translation: CASRPGTETYE. The entire CDR3 sequence reads CASRPGTETYEQYF.

Concerning this clone itself: Coverage ceases 3 residues before the CDR3 finishes, and the germline J gene fills in the end. J is TRBJ2-7 and V is TRBV20-1; 9 bases fit TRBD2. J was trimmed by 0 bases and V by 0 bases; bases with no gene match: 3. The CDR3 has 15 residues. Per the germline V gene, CDR1 is DFQATT and CDR2 is SNEGSKA (reference sequence). The part of the CDR3 DNA that was read is TGCAGTGCTAGAGAAGGTAGCGGGAGCTCCTACGAG. Translated, it gives CSAREGSGSSYE. The CDR3, in full, reads CSAREGSGSSYEQYF.

Notes on this clone: The CDR3 end falls 3 residues outside the read, so it is completed with the germline J gene. The chain combines TRBV5-6 with TRBJ2-7, with TRBD2 matching 7 bases. With V trimmed by 2 bases and J by 0 bases, 2 bases remained unmatched. The CDR3 has 14 residues. CDR1 is SGHDT, CDR2 YYEEEE, per germline. CDR3 protein: CASSLAGNSYEQYF. Partial CDR3 DNA: TGTGCCAGCAGCTTAGCGGGGAACTCCTACGAG.

Comment on this clone: The sequenced fragment ends 3 residues before the CDR3 boundary, so the rest is inferred from the germline J gene. V is TRBV20-1 and J is TRBJ2-7, with D possibly TRBD2 on 5 matching bases. The germline CDR1 and CDR2 sequences are DFQATT and SNEGSKA (reference sequence). The CDR3 contains 15 residues. The V end was cut by 6 bases, the J end by 1 base, with 19 bases between. CDR3 bases read: TGCAGTGCCTGGGAAGACTATCTAGGATCCTACGAG. Protein: CSAWEDYLGSYE. The CDR3 in full is CSAWEDYLGSYEQYF.

Remarks on this clone: The read gets to within 3 residues of the CDR3 end, and the germline J gene fills in the rest. The V and J genes are TRBV29-1 and TRBJ1-2, with D maybe TRBD1 (6 bases). V was trimmed by 0 bases and J by 6 bases, leaving 14 bases between them. The CDR3 is 14 amino acids. Per the germline V gene, CDR1 is SQVTM and CDR2 is ANQGSEA. The CDR3 is CSVEDYREAHGYTF. CDR3 DNA, as far as it was read: TGCAGCGTTGAAGATTACAGGGAAGCGCATGGC. Combining the CDR3 with reference TRBV29-1 and TRBJ1-2 gives the whole variable domain SAVISQKPSRDICQRGTSLTIQCQVDSQVTMMFWYRQQPGQSLTLIATANQGSEATYESGFVIDKFPISRPNLTFSTLTVSNMSPEDSSIYLCSVEDYREAHGYTFGSGTRLTVV.

In regard to this clone: With the read ending 3 residues before the CDR3 end, the germline J gene is used to fill in that end. The chain carries TRBV18 and TRBJ2-5; D gene uncertain. Trimming took 0 bases from V and 1 from J, leaving 6 bases between them. Germline assignment: CDR1 KGHSH and CDR2 LQKENI. The CDR3 totals 14 residues. CDR3 bases read: TGTGCCAGCTCACCACCGAACAGCCAAGAGACC. Encoded protein: CASSPPNSQET. The CDR3 reads in full as CASSPPNSQETQYF.

As for this clone: The read stops 3 residues short of the end of the CDR3; the missing end is completed from the germline J gene. The V gene is TRBV20-1, the J gene TRBJ2-7; 11 nucleotides agree with TRBD2. Germline V gene lookup returns CDR1 DFQATT and CDR2 SNEGSKA (reference sequence). The junction had 4 bases not matched to a gene; V was cut back by 6 bases and J by 0 bases. The CDR3 loop spans 14 amino acids. CDR3: CSADGTSGSYEQYF. The sequenced CDR3 bases are TGCAGTGCGGACGGGACTAGCGGCTCCTACGAG.

Turning to this clone: The DNA ends 3 residues before the CDR3 does, and the rest of the CDR3 is filled in from the germline J gene. This chain links TRBV19 with TRBJ2-5; 9 bases fit TRBD1. Germline values: CDR1 LNHDA, CDR2 SQIVND (reference sequence). The CDR3 consists of 16 residues. Unmatched junction bases numbered 9, after V lost 6 bases and J lost 1 base. CDR3 region: CASRAGGQGFQETQYF. The sequenced CDR3 bases are TGTGCCAGTAGGGCTGGTGGACAGGGGTTCCAAGAGACC. Variable domain in full (rest from reference TRBV19 and TRBJ2-5): DGGITQSPKYLFRKEGQNVTLSCEQNLNHDAMYWYRQDPGQGLRLIYYSQIVNDFQKGDIAEGYSVSREKKESFPLTVTSAQKNPTAFYLCASRAGGQGFQETQYFGPGTRLLVL.

For this clone: Read coverage stops 3 residues before the CDR3 terminus; the germline J gene supplies the remainder. In the same sample, other DNA sequences code for this CDR3. J is TRBJ1-1 and V is TRBV2; the D is unclear. CDR1 and CDR2 from the germline V gene are SNHLY and FYNNEI. V was trimmed by 3 bases and J by 5 bases, leaving 4 bases between them. The CDR3 contains 11 residues. The covered CDR3 bases are TGTGCCAGCAGTGAGCGAACTGAA. It yields the protein CASSERTE. The whole CDR3 region reads CASSERTEAFF.

About this clone: A read error may produce the germline difference seen at one junction end. The read ends 3 residues early relative to the CDR3; the germline J gene fills the gap. The genes are TRBV7-7 and TRBJ2-1, with TRBD1 matching over 10 bases. The CDR3 covers 15 residues. Germline V gene sequence: CDR1 SSHAT, CDR2 FNYEAQ (reference sequence). CDR3 DNA, as far as it was read: TGTGCTAGCAGCCTCGGACAGGGGGGATACAATGAG. Translation gives CASSLGQGGYNE. In full, the CDR3 is CASSLGQGGYNEQFF.

To note about this clone: Coverage ceases 3 residues before the CDR3 finishes, and the germline J gene fills in the end. This chain links TRBV2 with TRBJ2-3; no clear D gene. V was pared by 3 bases and J by 6 bases, with 16 bases between. The germline CDR1 and CDR2 sequences are SNHLY and FYNNEI. The CDR3 is made up of 15 amino acids. CDR3 loop: CASSDARLVGDTQYF. The covered CDR3 bases are TGTGCCAGCAGTGATGCCCGGCTAGTGGGTGATACG.

A note on this clone: The read stops 3 residues short of the end of the CDR3; the missing end is completed from the germline J gene. V usage is TRBV20-1 and J usage is TRBJ2-1; 10 bases line up with TRBD2. V lost 0 bases, J lost 8 bases, and 13 bases stayed unmatched. The V gene's germline CDR1 is DFQATT and CDR2 SNEGSKA (reference sequence). The CDR3 runs 17 residues. The CDR3 DNA, read in part, is TGCAGTGCTAGAGATTATCCAGCGGGAGGGCCGAACGATGAG. Protein sequence: CSARDYPAGGPNDE. The full CDR3 sequence reads CSARDYPAGGPNDEQFF.

As for this clone: The read ends 3 residues shy of where the CDR3 ends; the end is completed using the germline J gene. V and J are TRBV6-2 or TRBV6-3 and TRBJ2-1; 10 positions agree with TRBD2. Germline CDR1 and CDR2: MNHEY and SVGEGT. This CDR3 has 15 residues. After removal of 7 bases from V and 3 bases from J, the junction contained 6 bases not matched to a gene. The CDR3 region is CASTTTSGRYNEQFF. Incomplete CDR3 DNA: TGTGCCAGCACCACGACTAGCGGGCGCTACAATGAG.

With respect to this clone: Read sequence stops 3 residues before the CDR3 end, and the germline J gene provides the missing end. The chain joins TRBV5-1 to TRBJ2-7; TRBD1 agrees at 11 bases. V shed 0 bases and J 0 bases; nucleotides not matched to a gene: 5. CDR1 is SGHRS, CDR2 YFSETQ, per germline. CDR3 size: 17 residues. CDR3 DNA (partial): TGCGCCAGCAGCTTGGCCGTCGGGACAGGGGGCTCCTACGAG. Its translation: CASSLAVGTGGSYE. The CDR3 as a whole reads CASSLAVGTGGSYEQYF.

Worth noting for this clone: The sequenced fragment ends 3 residues before the CDR3 boundary, so the rest is inferred from the germline J gene. The chain couples TRBV7-9 to TRBJ2-2; 13 bases line up with TRBD2. The CDR3 spans 15 residues. V lost 5 bases, J lost 6 bases, and 3 bases stayed unmatched. From germline, CDR1 is SEHNR and CDR2 FQNEAQ (reference sequence). CDR3 in amino acids: CASSPGLAGSGELFF. Incomplete CDR3 DNA: TGTGCCAGCAGCCCGGGACTAGCGGGGTCCGGGGAG.

A remark on this clone: The read gets to within 3 residues of the CDR3 end, and the germline J gene fills in the rest. The rearrangement links TRBV2 to TRBJ1-1; D is perhaps TRBD1 (5 bases). Trimming stripped 6 bases from V and 4 bases from J, with 18 bases between. The CDR3 runs to 15 residues. Per the germline V gene, CDR1 is SNHLY and CDR2 is FYNNEI. The part of the CDR3 DNA that was read is TGTGCCAGCAGCCTGAGAGGGGTTTACGGCACTGAA. Its translation: CASSLRGVYGTE. The entire CDR3 reads CASSLRGVYGTEAFF.